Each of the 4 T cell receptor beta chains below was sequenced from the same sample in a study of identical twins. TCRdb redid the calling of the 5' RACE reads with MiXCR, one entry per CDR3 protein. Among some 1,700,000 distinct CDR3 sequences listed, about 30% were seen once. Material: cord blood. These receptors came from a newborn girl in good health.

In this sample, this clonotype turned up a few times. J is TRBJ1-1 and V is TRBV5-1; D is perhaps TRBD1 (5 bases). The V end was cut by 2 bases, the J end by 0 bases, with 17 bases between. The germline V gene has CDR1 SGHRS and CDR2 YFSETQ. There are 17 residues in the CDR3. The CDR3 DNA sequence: TGCGCCAGCAGCTTCGGTCGAGGGTGGGGGTTGAACACTGAAGCTTTCTTT. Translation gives CASSFGRGWGLNTEAFF.

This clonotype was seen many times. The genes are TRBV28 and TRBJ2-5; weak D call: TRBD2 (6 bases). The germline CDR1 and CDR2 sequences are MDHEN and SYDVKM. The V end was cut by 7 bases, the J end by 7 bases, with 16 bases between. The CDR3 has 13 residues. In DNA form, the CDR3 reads TGTGCCAGCAAAAATGTGGAGGGCAGGACCCAGTACTTC. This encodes CASKNVEGRTQYF.

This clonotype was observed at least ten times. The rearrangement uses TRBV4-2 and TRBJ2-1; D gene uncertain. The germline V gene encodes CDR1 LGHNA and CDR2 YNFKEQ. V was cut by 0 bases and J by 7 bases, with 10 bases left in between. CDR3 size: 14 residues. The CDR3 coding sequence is TGTGCCAGCAGCCAAGACGATACGAGGAATGAGCAGTTCTTC. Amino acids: CASSQDDTRNEQFF.

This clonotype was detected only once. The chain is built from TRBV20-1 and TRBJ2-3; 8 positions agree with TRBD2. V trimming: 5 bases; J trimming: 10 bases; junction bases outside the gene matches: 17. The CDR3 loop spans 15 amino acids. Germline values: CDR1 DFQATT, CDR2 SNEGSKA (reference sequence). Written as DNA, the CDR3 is TGCAGTGCTGCAAATTCAGGACTAGCCAGAGGAGCGCAGTATTTT. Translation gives CSAANSGLARGAQYF.